This is a list of T cell receptor beta chains from one sample in a study of blood T cell repertoires in COVID-19. Data came from immunoSEQ multiplex PCR; TCRdb stores just in-frame clones and leaves some out. The table lists roughly 120,000 clones, 85% to 90% of them singletons. The sequencing input was peripheral blood. The origin of the receptors is a woman of 80 years or more with COVID-19, enrolled during active disease. The CDR3 runs from the conserved cysteine through the conserved F or W. Fields, in order: clone size, J gene, V gene, D gene, CDR3 DNA, CDR3 protein. A D gene is named only where the DNA matches it firmly. Some rows mark clone size as missing; the rest say once, few, many or name a class of expanded clone.

abundance: .; j_gene: TRBJ2-2; v_gene: TRBV5-6; d_gene: TRBD1; CDR3nt: TGTGCCAGCAGCCCCGGGACAGGGGGCGCCAGGTTCAATCCCGGGGAGCTGTTTTTT; CDR3aa: CASSPGTGGARFNPGELFF
abundance: .; j_gene: TRBJ2-5; v_gene: TRBV5-4; d_gene: .; CDR3nt: TGTGCCAGCAGCCCCGAGGCAGGGAAAGAGACCCAGTACTTC; CDR3aa: CASSPEAGKETQYF
abundance: .; j_gene: TRBJ2-7; v_gene: TRBV28; d_gene: TRBD2; CDR3nt: TGTGCCAGCAGTTACGGAGCGGGAGGTGGCGAGCAGTACTTC; CDR3aa: CASSYGAGGGEQYF
abundance: .; j_gene: TRBJ2-2; v_gene: TRBV7-9; d_gene: TRBD1; CDR3nt: TGTGCCAGCAGCCTCTACCGGGACAGGAACACCGGGGAGCTGTTTTTT; CDR3aa: CASSLYRDRNTGELFF
abundance: .; j_gene: TRBJ1-5; v_gene: TRBV7-9; d_gene: .; CDR3nt: TGTGCCAGCAGCTTAGTTGAGTATCAGCCCCAGCATTTT; CDR3aa: CASSLVEYQPQHF
abundance: .; j_gene: TRBJ2-7; v_gene: TRBV28; d_gene: TRBD2; CDR3nt: TGTGCCAGCAGTTTATTAGCGGGAGGTGGCGAGCAGTACTTC; CDR3aa: CASSLLAGGGEQYF
abundance: .; j_gene: TRBJ2-7; v_gene: TRBV28; d_gene: TRBD1; CDR3nt: TGTGCCAGCATTCCCGGGACAGGGGTATACGAGCAGTACTTC; CDR3aa: CASIPGTGVYEQYF
abundance: once; j_gene: TRBJ2-2; v_gene: TRBV7-3; d_gene: TRBD1; CDR3nt: TGTGCCAGCAGCTACGACAGGGAATCCGGGGAGCTGTTTTTT; CDR3aa: CASSYDRESGELFF
abundance: .; j_gene: TRBJ2-5; v_gene: TRBV6-5; d_gene: TRBD2; CDR3nt: TGTGCCACCCGGGGGGTCGTTACGTTACAAGAGACCCAGTACTTC; CDR3aa: CATRGVVTLQETQYF
abundance: once; j_gene: TRBJ1-3; v_gene: TRBV12-5; d_gene: TRBD1; CDR3nt: TGTGCTAGTGGTTTGGCGACCGGGACAGGCTCCCTCTCTGGAAACACCATATATTTT; CDR3aa: CASGLATGTGSLSGNTIYF
abundance: .; j_gene: TRBJ2-3; v_gene: TRBV19; d_gene: TRBD2; CDR3nt: TGTGCCAGTAGTTCGGGACTAGCGGGAGTGGATACGCAGTATTTT; CDR3aa: CASSSGLAGVDTQYF
abundance: .; j_gene: TRBJ2-7; v_gene: TRBV27; d_gene: .; CDR3nt: TGTGCCAGCAGTCCCTTTCTTCGAGCCTACGAGCAGTACTTC; CDR3aa: CASSPFLRAYEQYF
abundance: once; j_gene: TRBJ2-7; v_gene: TRBV19; d_gene: TRBD2; CDR3nt: TGTGCCAGTAGCTCTAGCGGCCTCTACGAGCAGTACTTC; CDR3aa: CASSSSGLYEQYF
abundance: .; j_gene: TRBJ1-1; v_gene: TRBV9; d_gene: TRBD1; CDR3nt: TGTGCCAGCAGCTCTCGGACAGGGGCGTCGAACACTGAAGCTTTCTTT; CDR3aa: CASSSRTGASNTEAFF
abundance: .; j_gene: TRBJ1-2; v_gene: TRBV9; d_gene: .; CDR3nt: TGTGCCAGCAGCCCCCAGACGGGGGGCGCGGGCTATGGCTACACCTTC; CDR3aa: CASSPQTGGAGYGYTF
abundance: .; j_gene: TRBJ2-1; v_gene: TRBV7-2; d_gene: TRBD2; CDR3nt: TGTGCCAGCAGCCCGCCCGGGACTAGAACTGGTGAGCAGTTCTTC; CDR3aa: CASSPPGTRTGEQFF
abundance: .; j_gene: TRBJ2-1; v_gene: TRBV7-2; d_gene: TRBD2; CDR3nt: TGTGCCAGCAGCGTCACTAGCGGACAGCAGTTCTTC; CDR3aa: CASSVTSGQQFF
abundance: .; j_gene: TRBJ1-2; v_gene: TRBV5-1; d_gene: TRBD1; CDR3nt: TGCGCCAGCAGCTTAGGGACAGGGGACTATGGCTACACCTTC; CDR3aa: CASSLGTGDYGYTF
abundance: .; j_gene: TRBJ2-6; v_gene: TRBV15; d_gene: TRBD1; CDR3nt: TGTGCCACCAGCAGAGGGACAGGGGCTGGGGCCAACGTCCTGACTTTC; CDR3aa: CATSRGTGAGANVLTF
abundance: .; j_gene: TRBJ2-7; v_gene: TRBV28; d_gene: .; CDR3nt: TGTGCCAGCAGTACCACAGGGTTAACCTACGAGCAGTACTTC; CDR3aa: CASSTTGLTYEQYF
abundance: .; j_gene: TRBJ1-4; v_gene: TRBV5-1; d_gene: .; CDR3nt: TGCGCCAGCAGAAGCTTGACAGACGCAACTAATGAAAAACTGTTTTTT; CDR3aa: CASRSLTDATNEKLFF
abundance: .; j_gene: TRBJ2-3; v_gene: TRBV20-1; d_gene: TRBD2; CDR3nt: TGCAGTGCTAGTTTACGACTAGCGGACACAGATACGCAGTATTTT; CDR3aa: CSASLRLADTDTQYF
abundance: .; j_gene: TRBJ2-7; v_gene: TRBV27; d_gene: TRBD2; CDR3nt: TGTGCCAGCAGTTCAATACTAGCGGGAGTTGGCGAGCAGTACTTC; CDR3aa: CASSSILAGVGEQYF
abundance: .; j_gene: TRBJ2-7; v_gene: TRBV21-1; d_gene: .; CDR3nt: TGTGCCAGCAGCAAAGCGGACAGGCTTAAAGGGTACGAGCAGTACTTC; CDR3aa: CASSKADRLKGYEQYF
abundance: .; j_gene: TRBJ2-7; v_gene: TRBV14; d_gene: .; CDR3nt: TGTGCCAGCAGCCAGTCGGCGGGGTCCTACGAGCAGTACTTC; CDR3aa: CASSQSAGSYEQYF
abundance: .; j_gene: TRBJ2-7; v_gene: TRBV6-6; d_gene: TRBD2; CDR3nt: TGTGCCGTCAAAGGACTAGCGGGGTCCTACGAGCAGTACTTC; CDR3aa: CAVKGLAGSYEQYF
abundance: .; j_gene: TRBJ2-2; v_gene: TRBV28; d_gene: TRBD2; CDR3nt: TGTGCCAGCAGTTTAAGCGGACTAGCGGGAGGGAATACCGGGGAGCTGTTTTTT; CDR3aa: CASSLSGLAGGNTGELFF
abundance: .; j_gene: TRBJ1-6; v_gene: TRBV18; d_gene: .; CDR3nt: TGTGCCAGCTCACCAGCGGGGAATAATTCACCCCTCCACTTT; CDR3aa: CASSPAGNNSPLHF
abundance: .; j_gene: TRBJ2-4; v_gene: TRBV19; d_gene: .; CDR3nt: TGTGCCAGTAGTACCGGATGGAGGGGACAGAAAGCCAAAAACATTCAGTACTTC; CDR3aa: CASSTGWRGQKAKNIQYF
abundance: .; j_gene: TRBJ2-2; v_gene: TRBV5-1; d_gene: .; CDR3nt: TGCGCCAGCAGCTTGGGGACTTCTTACACCGGGGAGCTGTTTTTT; CDR3aa: CASSLGTSYTGELFF
abundance: .; j_gene: TRBJ2-7; v_gene: TRBV12-3/TRBV12-4; d_gene: .; CDR3nt: TGTGCCAGCAGCCAATCCTACGAGCAGTACTTC; CDR3aa: CASSQSYEQYF
abundance: .; j_gene: TRBJ2-7; v_gene: TRBV7-8; d_gene: TRBD1; CDR3nt: TGTGCCAGCAGCTTAGTTTTGGGACAGGGGGCCCCCTACGAGCAGTACTTC; CDR3aa: CASSLVLGQGAPYEQYF
abundance: .; j_gene: TRBJ2-5; v_gene: TRBV5-4; d_gene: .; CDR3nt: TGTGCCAGCAAGGAGTCGGGACTGGAGACCCAGTACTTC; CDR3aa: CASKESGLETQYF
abundance: .; j_gene: TRBJ2-7; v_gene: TRBV10-3; d_gene: TRBD2; CDR3nt: TGTGCCATCAGTGATCGGGCTAGCGGGAGGAACTCCTACGAGCAGTACTTC; CDR3aa: CAISDRASGRNSYEQYF
abundance: .; j_gene: TRBJ1-2; v_gene: TRBV7-2; d_gene: TRBD1; CDR3nt: TGTGCCAGCAGCTCAAGACAGGGGGACTATGGCTACACCTTC; CDR3aa: CASSSRQGDYGYTF
abundance: .; j_gene: TRBJ2-3; v_gene: TRBV18; d_gene: .; CDR3nt: TGTGCCAGCTCACCGGGGCTCGCAGATACGCAGTATTTT; CDR3aa: CASSPGLADTQYF
abundance: .; j_gene: TRBJ1-5; v_gene: TRBV28; d_gene: .; CDR3nt: TGTGCCAGCAGTCCCGTCGGCCGGACTAACAATCAGCCCCAGCATTTT; CDR3aa: CASSPVGRTNNQPQHF
abundance: .; j_gene: TRBJ2-7; v_gene: TRBV6-2/TRBV6-3; d_gene: .; CDR3nt: TGTGCCAGCAGTTCTCGGGGAACCCTCTACGAGCAGTACTTC; CDR3aa: CASSSRGTLYEQYF
abundance: .; j_gene: TRBJ2-6; v_gene: TRBV10-3; d_gene: TRBD1; CDR3nt: TGTGCCATCAGTTCTCAGGGGGTGTTCAACTCTGGGGCCAACGTCCTGACTTTC; CDR3aa: CAISSQGVFNSGANVLTF
abundance: .; j_gene: TRBJ1-5; v_gene: TRBV18; d_gene: .; CDR3nt: TGTGCCAGCTCACCGACAACTAGCAATCAGCCCCAGCATTTT; CDR3aa: CASSPTTSNQPQHF
abundance: .; j_gene: TRBJ2-7; v_gene: TRBV6-5; d_gene: .; CDR3nt: TGTGCCAGCGCGGAACAGGAGAGCTCCTACGAGCAGTACTTC; CDR3aa: CASAEQESSYEQYF
abundance: .; j_gene: TRBJ1-6; v_gene: TRBV5-6; d_gene: TRBD1; CDR3nt: TGTGCCAGCAGCCTGGGACAGAAAAATTCACCCCTCCACTTT; CDR3aa: CASSLGQKNSPLHF
abundance: .; j_gene: TRBJ1-1; v_gene: TRBV25-1; d_gene: .; CDR3nt: TGTGCCAGCAGTGTTACAATGAACACTGAAGCTTTCTTT; CDR3aa: CASSVTMNTEAFF
abundance: once; j_gene: TRBJ2-7; v_gene: TRBV28; d_gene: TRBD1; CDR3nt: TGTGCCAGCAGTCCGGGACAGGGGGCCTACGAGCAGTACTTC; CDR3aa: CASSPGQGAYEQYF
abundance: .; j_gene: TRBJ2-7; v_gene: TRBV11-2; d_gene: .; CDR3nt: TGTGCCAGCAGCTTAGGGCAGTACTACGAGCAGTACTTC; CDR3aa: CASSLGQYYEQYF
abundance: once; j_gene: TRBJ1-4; v_gene: TRBV3-1/TRBV3-2; d_gene: .; CDR3nt: TGTGCCAGCAGCCGACGGGAAGATGAAAAACTGTTTTTT; CDR3aa: CASSRREDEKLFF
abundance: .; j_gene: TRBJ2-5; v_gene: TRBV5-6; d_gene: TRBD2; CDR3nt: TGTGCCAGCAGCTCGGGAGGAGAGACCCAGTACTTC; CDR3aa: CASSSGGETQYF
abundance: .; j_gene: TRBJ1-5; v_gene: TRBV6-2/TRBV6-3; d_gene: .; CDR3nt: TGTGCCAGCAGTTACGGCTCACCTAATCAGCCCCAGCATTTT; CDR3aa: CASSYGSPNQPQHF
abundance: .; j_gene: TRBJ2-3; v_gene: TRBV7-2; d_gene: TRBD2; CDR3nt: TGTGCCAGCAGCTTAGCAGCGGGACCTAGCACAGATACGCAGTATTTT; CDR3aa: CASSLAAGPSTDTQYF
abundance: few; j_gene: TRBJ1-2; v_gene: TRBV27; d_gene: TRBD1; CDR3nt: TGTGCCAGCAGTTCGGGACAGGGATCGAGGGGCTACACCTTC; CDR3aa: CASSSGQGSRGYTF
abundance: .; j_gene: TRBJ2-1; v_gene: TRBV4-1; d_gene: .; CDR3nt: TGCGCCAGCAGCCAAGAGGTGGTGCGGGATAGGAATGAGCAGTTCTTC; CDR3aa: CASSQEVVRDRNEQFF
abundance: .; j_gene: TRBJ2-5; v_gene: TRBV5-1; d_gene: .; CDR3nt: TGCGCCAGCAGCTTCCTAGCCACCCTAAACGAAGAGACCCAGTACTTC; CDR3aa: CASSFLATLNEETQYF
abundance: .; j_gene: TRBJ2-2; v_gene: TRBV7-9; d_gene: .; CDR3nt: TGTGCCAGCAGCCCAACAGGGTCCGGGGAGCTGTTTTTT; CDR3aa: CASSPTGSGELFF
abundance: .; j_gene: TRBJ2-1; v_gene: TRBV2; d_gene: TRBD2; CDR3nt: TGTGCCAGCAGTGAAGACGGGAGGAGGAATGAGCAGTTCTTC; CDR3aa: CASSEDGRRNEQFF
abundance: .; j_gene: TRBJ1-2; v_gene: TRBV6-6; d_gene: .; CDR3nt: TGTGCCAGCAGTGGGGGGACGGCCAACACCTTC; CDR3aa: CASSGGTANTF